This T cell receptor beta chain was identified during a study of T cell responses to AZD1222 COVID-19 vaccine. This CDR3 contains 15 residues. With 2 bases removed from V and 3 bases from J, the gap between germline ends came to 11 bases. From germline, CDR1 is SGDLS and CDR2 YYNGEE. Profiled with immunoSEQ multiplex PCR; TCRdb holds only in-frame clones, not every one. Of under 50,000 clones listed, around 77% are singletons. Regarding the study as a whole: Just 6 or 7 AZD1222 recipients were seropositive at baseline. White British ancestry dominated among donors, who included more females, and clonal diversity was possibly underestimated.

A word on this clone: Its antigen is unidentified.

The chain uses TRBV9 and TRBJ2-2; weak D call: TRBD1 (6 bases). This material consisted of peripheral blood, taken 28 days after the second dose of the MenACWY control vaccine. The clonotype comes from an adult who received the MenACWY meningococcal vaccine as a control. The CDR3 loop reads CASSVIQGDTGELFF. CDR3 nucleotide sequence: TGTGCCAGCAGCGTTATACAGGGCGACACCGGGGAGCTGTTTTTT. The variable domain in full, with the rest retrieved from reference TRBV9 and TRBJ2-2, is DSGVTQTPKHLITATGQRVTLRCSPRSGDLSVYWYQQSLDQGLQFLIQYYNGEERAKGNILERFSAQQFPDLHSELNLSSLELGDSALYFCASSVIQGDTGELFFGEGSRLTVL.